This T cell receptor beta chain comes out of a study of blood T cells in healthy people across ages (dated by TCRdb to 2014 to 2015). With regard to the full study: In model experiments, template switching captured about one uniquely barcoded TCR beta cDNA molecule for every two T cells. To track age-related changes in TCR beta repertoire diversity, the study relied on deep sequencing normalized with unique cDNA molecular identifiers. Four age groups were formed from the donors: young (average approximately 16 years), middle-aged (less than 40), aged (more than 55) and long-lived (approximately 78). To avoid experimental bias, donors of different ages were spread randomly across the sequencing lanes. Using the same blood draw, the study looked at two additional independent replicas of 1 million unique cDNA reads for two donors, one aged 18 to 30 and the other aged 80 or older. Here is what the overall study found, with its caveats: There was a strong correlation between observed TCR beta diversity and the percentage of naive T cells measured by flow cytometry. Estimates of total diversity based on one million sequenced T cells were regarded as lower bounds and as underestimates. Compared with the aged group, the long-lived group had more naive CD4+ T cells, fewer expanded clones and increased TCR diversity, a pattern suggesting age selection. Conclusive comparison of naive and antigen-experienced compartments was prevented by the profiling of bulk unsorted PBMCs. As age increased, observed TCR beta diversity per million T cells dropped in a roughly linear way, and a significant reduction was already evident by age 40. Donor CMV infection status was unknown, potentially confounding age-related changes in expanded clonotypes.

The donors were roughly 38 Caucasian individuals from Russia, aged about 6 to 95 years, who were systemically healthy. Around 9.7 milliliters of peripheral blood were collected from each donor into EDTA-treated Vacutainer tubes. Ficoll-Paque density-gradient centrifugation was used to isolate PBMCs, with at least 6 million per sample. Total RNA, at least 6 micrograms per sample, was extracted from PBMCs with Trizol reagent. For every donor, flow cytometry on a PBMC aliquot measured the percentage of naive CD45RAhigh/CD27high T cells. Libraries came from 5' RACE. Sequencing was performed on an Illumina HiSeq 2500. A second PCR of about 6 to 12 cycles was performed with a sample-barcoded 5' primer and a J-beta primer mix. Each TCR beta cDNA molecule received a unique molecular identifier from a template-switch 5' adaptor carrying 12 random nucleotides. At least 2.5 million CDR3-containing paired-end reads were obtained from each sample. The Mint cDNA synthesis kit, primed by a TRBC-specific oligonucleotide, was used to synthesize first-strand cDNA from all RNA. Following uracil-DNA glycosylase treatment, all cDNA underwent a first 18-cycle PCR with the universal primers M1SS and BC2_uni_R. Per the source publication's procedure: For normalization, 1 million high-quality reads, each with a distinct molecular identifier, were randomly selected from each sample. Instead of being binned into consensus sequences, reads that shared molecular identifiers were thrown out. MiTCR, run with a Q25 quality threshold and the strictest error-elimination algorithm, handled CDR3 identification, clonotype clustering and error correction. A nonparametric unseen species model using Euler transformation provided a lower-bound estimate of total TCR beta diversity. TCRdb passed the public sequencing reads through fastp at Q25 and MiXCR, retaining productive beta sequences. Here each entry gathers all rows of one CDR3 protein and keeps the most common genes and DNA. The V and J calls shown here were made by TCRdb, not taken from the authors' results. The sample table lists hundreds of thousands of distinct CDR3 sequences, approximately 44% of them with a count of one. The leading ten clones occupy around 21% of the sample.

This clonotype was seen a handful of times. Its antigen is unknown. The sample holds no much larger clone one base away, and base qualities are not on file. Sequenced input: blood. The TCR sequence derives from a man aged 60-69 years in good health.

CDR3 region: CASSPRLVTDTQYF. The nucleotides are TGTGCCAGCAGCCCCAGACTAGTCACAGATACGCAGTATTTT. The receptor chain draws on TRBV7-2 and TRBJ2-3; D gene: possibly TRBD2, on 6 matching bases. V sheds 5 bases and J sheds 2 bases, leaving 11 bases between their ends. There are 14 amino acids in the CDR3, from cysteine to phenylalanine inclusive. The entry retains the CDR3 DNA only, 42 bases that are in frame from base 1. CDR1 is given as SGHTA and CDR2 as FQGNSA, both from the germline V gene. With all but the CDR3 taken from the reference TRBV7-2 and TRBJ2-3 genes, the full variable domain is: GAGVSQSPSNKVTEKGKDVELRCDPISGHTALYWYRQSLGQGLEFLIYFQGNSAPDKSGLPSDRFSAERTGGSVSTLTIQRTQQEDSAVYLCASSPRLVTDTQYFGPGTRLTVL.